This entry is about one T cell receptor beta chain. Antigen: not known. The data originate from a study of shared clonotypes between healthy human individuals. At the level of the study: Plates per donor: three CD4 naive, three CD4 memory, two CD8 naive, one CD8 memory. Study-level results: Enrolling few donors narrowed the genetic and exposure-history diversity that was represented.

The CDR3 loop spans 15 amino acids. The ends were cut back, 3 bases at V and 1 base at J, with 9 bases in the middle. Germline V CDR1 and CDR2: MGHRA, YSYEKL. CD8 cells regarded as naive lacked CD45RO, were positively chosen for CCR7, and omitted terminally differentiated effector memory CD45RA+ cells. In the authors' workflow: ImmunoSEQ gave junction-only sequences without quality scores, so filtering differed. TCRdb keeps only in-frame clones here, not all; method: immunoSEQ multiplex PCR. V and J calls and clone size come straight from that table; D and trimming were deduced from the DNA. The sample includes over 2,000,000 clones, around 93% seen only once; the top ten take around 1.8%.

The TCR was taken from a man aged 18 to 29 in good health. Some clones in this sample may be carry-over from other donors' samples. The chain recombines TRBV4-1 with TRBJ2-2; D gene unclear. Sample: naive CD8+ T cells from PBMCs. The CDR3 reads CASSQRQENTGELFF. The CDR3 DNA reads TGCGCCAGCAGCCAGCGCCAGGAGAACACCGGGGAGCTGTTTTTT.